These 30 T cell receptor beta chains came from one sample sequenced in a study of read filtering for tumor transcriptome and immune sequencing. This library used 300 to 450 ng RNA and molecular barcoded adaptors spanning alpha/delta and beta/gamma chains. TCRdb analysed the reads with MiXCR anew, one entry per CDR3 protein. The table includes more than 30,000 distinct CDR3 sequences, roughly 18% detected once. The sequenced sample consisted of a population of CD138-negative cells sorted from bone marrow. The receptors originated from a donor aged 40 or older with multiple myeloma.

In the case of this clonotype: A read error is possible here, since a much larger clone lies one base away. V usage is TRBV3-1 and J usage is TRBJ2-2, with TRBD1 identical over 7 bases. Germline assignment: CDR1 LGHDT and CDR2 YNNKEL (reference sequence). The CDR3 covers 17 residues. Written as DNA, the CDR3 is TGTGCCAGCACCCAACCTGGGACAGCCGAGGACACCGGGGAGCTGTTTTTT. It encodes CASTQPGTAEDTGELFF.

This clonotype is categorized as medium-sized. V is TRBV5-1 and J is TRBJ2-7; 10 nucleotides match TRBD1. V dropped 4 bases and J dropped 2; count of bases not matched to a gene: 9. Germline assignment: CDR1 SGHRS and CDR2 YFSETQ. The CDR3 totals 16 residues. CDR3 sequence (DNA): TGCGCCAGCAGCCCCACTCCAGGACAGGGGGCCTACGAGCAGTACTTC. Its protein is CASSPTPGQGAYEQYF.

This clonotype was seen ten or more times. V gene TRBV11-3 combines with J gene TRBJ1-6; no clear D. The better agreement between TRBJ1-1 and the DNA end casts doubt on the J call. This CDR3 has 14 residues. The germline V gene has CDR1 SGHNT and CDR2 YENEEA. CDR3 in amino acids: CASSPGGGSTEAFF. CDR3 in DNA: TGTGCCAGCAGTCCTGGAGGAGGGAGCACTGAAGCTTTCTTT.

The chain employs TRBV20-1 and TRBJ2-3, with 10 bases matching TRBD2. Germline loops: CDR1 DFQATT, CDR2 SNEGSKA (reference sequence). The CDR3 loop spans 13 amino acids. The V and J ends lost 3 bases and 8 bases, in that order; junction bases with no gene match: 5. CDR3 sequence reads: CSASLAGAATQYF. CDR3 bases: TGCAGTGCTAGTCTAGCGGGGGCAGCTACGCAGTATTTT.

In regard to this clonotype: A clone one base away is much larger, so this may be a read error. The chain links TRBV6-2 or TRBV6-3 to TRBJ2-3; D ambiguous. CDR3 size: 15 residues. Trimming cost V 4 bases and J 4 bases, with 15 bases left between them. CDR1 and CDR2 from the germline V gene are MNHEY and SVGEGT. CDR3 protein: CASSSRSYHADTQYF. The CDR3 DNA reads as TGTGCCAGCAGTTCACGGAGCTATCACGCAGATACGCAGTATTTT.

This clonotype was seen repeatedly, ten times or more. The chain links TRBV7-9 to TRBJ2-4, with 7 nucleotides matching TRBD2. The germline gives CDR1 SEHNR, CDR2 FQNEAQ (reference sequence). This CDR3 has 13 residues. V lost 6 bases, J lost 2 bases, and 1 base stayed unmatched. The CDR3 reads CASRRESKNIQYF. The DNA of the CDR3 is TGTGCCAGCAGGCGGGAGTCCAAAAACATTCAGTACTTC.

The sample holds many counts of this clonotype. This chain links TRBV9 with TRBJ1-1, with 12 nucleotides matching TRBD1. The trim removed 1 base at V and 7 bases at J, leaving 5 bases unmatched. CDR3 length: 15 residues. Germline V gives CDR1 SGDLS, CDR2 YYNGEE. DNA for the CDR3: TGTGCCAGCAGCGTATCCGGGACAGGGGGCTTTGAAGCTTTCTTT. Residues: CASSVSGTGGFEAFF.

For this clonotype: This may stem from a read error, because a much larger clone lies one nucleotide away. V is TRBV29-1 and J is TRBJ2-5, with D unresolved. The CDR3 has 13 residues. The V end lost 5 bases, the J end lost 7 bases, and 17 bases lay between the germline ends. Germline assignment: CDR1 SQVTM and CDR2 ANQGSEA. The CDR3 region has the DNA TGCAGCGTTAAGCAGTCAGGTGGAGTGACCCAGTACTTC. It yields the protein CSVKQSGGVTQYF.

At least ten counts were recorded for this clonotype. This rearrangement joins TRBV2 to TRBJ1-2, with TRBD1 matching over 12 bases. V lost 7 bases to trimming and J lost 13 bases; unmatched junction nucleotides: 7. Germline V CDR1 and CDR2: SNHLY, FYNNEI. The CDR3 length is 12 residues. The DNA of the CDR3 is TGTGCCAGCATTGGGACAGGGGGCGCCTCCACCTTC. Encoded protein: CASIGTGGASTF.

This clonotype was counted many times. The chain joins TRBV28 to TRBJ2-7; D tentatively fits TRBD1 or TRBD2 (6 bases each). CDR3 length: 13 amino acids. Germline V gene data show CDR1 as MDHEN and CDR2 as SYDVKM. V was cut by 4 bases and J by 2 bases, with 9 bases left in between. The CDR3 reads CASSYGGPYEQYF. DNA for the CDR3: TGTGCCAGCAGTTATGGGGGGCCCTACGAGCAGTACTTC. The whole variable domain, filled in from reference TRBV28 and TRBJ2-7, reads DVKVTQSSRYLVKRTGEKVFLECVQDMDHENMFWYRQDPGLGLRLIYFSYDVKMKEKGDIPEGYSVSREKKERFSLILESASTNQTSMYLCASSYGGPYEQYFGPGTRLTVT.

This clonotype was observed many times. The chain carries TRBV6-5 and TRBJ2-1; 14 bases line up with TRBD2. The CDR3 spans 20 residues. V shed 2 bases and J 1 base; nucleotides not matched to a gene: 10. Germline CDR1 reads MNHEY; CDR2 reads SVGAGI. The CDR3 DNA sequence: TGTGCCAGCAGTTACGGAATAGGGACTAGCGGGGGCCTTTCCTACAATGAGCAGTTCTTC. Its translation is CASSYGIGTSGGLSYNEQFF.

This clonotype was recorded at least ten times. The chain employs TRBV9 and TRBJ2-2; D gene uncertain. CDR1 is SGDLS and CDR2 is YYNGEE in the germline V gene. The ends were cut back, 2 bases at V and 2 bases at J, with 13 bases in the middle. The CDR3 totals 16 residues. CDR3 DNA: TGTGCCAGCAGCGTTAACCCCCGGAGCAACACCGGGGAGCTGTTTTTT. It translates to CASSVNPRSNTGELFF.

This clonotype was observed at least ten times. V and J are TRBV19 and TRBJ2-7; no clear D gene. CDR1 and CDR2 (germline): LNHDA, SQIVND (reference sequence). Trimming took 4 bases from V and 2 from J, leaving 12 bases between them. The CDR3 is 14 residues long. CDR3 nucleotides: TGTGCCAGTAGTACCCCTGGTAGGACCTACGAGCAGTACTTC. This codes for CASSTPGRTYEQYF.

This clonotype was detected ten times or more. The rearrangement uses TRBV15 and TRBJ1-5; 7 bases align to TRBD1. The CDR3 sequence is 16 residues long. Trimming cost V 1 base and J 3 bases; bases outside gene matches: 6. The germline gives CDR1 LNHNV, CDR2 YYDKDF (reference sequence). The CDR3 DNA reads as TGTGCCACCAGCAGAGTCAAGGGACAGAACAATCAGCCCCAGCATTTT. This gives the protein CATSRVKGQNNQPQHF.

The chain is built from TRBV30 and TRBJ1-3; 8 nucleotides line up with TRBD1. The CDR3 covers 12 residues. Losses at the gene ends were 3 bases for V and 10 bases for J; bases not matched to a gene: 5. Looked up from germline, CDR1 is GTSNPN and CDR2 is SVGIG (reference sequence). This chain's CDR3 is CAWRGQARTIYF. CDR3 coding DNA: TGTGCCTGGAGGGGACAGGCCCGGACCATATATTTT.

As regards this clonotype: It may be a read error: a sequence one base away is much more abundant. The rearrangement joins TRBV11-2 to TRBJ2-5; D not certain. Germline V gene data show CDR1 as SGHAT and CDR2 as FQNNGV. The CDR3 has 11 residues. The CDR3 region is CASSQVETRYF. Here the CDR3 DNA reads TGTGCCAGCAGTCAGGTGGAGACCCGGTACTTC.

This clonotype was seen a few times. V gene TRBV10-2 combines with J gene TRBJ2-1; TRBD2 matches at 8 bases. Looked up from germline, CDR1 is WSHSY and CDR2 is SAAADI. The CDR3 has 17 residues. The J segment lost 7 bases and the V segment lost 1 base, leaving 12 bases of the junction unmatched. In DNA, the CDR3 is TGCGCCAGCAGTGAGTGGGGCGGGACTAGTTTTGGTAATGAGCAGTTCTTC. Translating gives CASSEWGGTSFGNEQFF.

The gene calls are TRBV11-3 and TRBJ2-1; possible D gene TRBD2, 6 bases. Germline V CDR1 and CDR2: SGHNT, YENEEA. The CDR3 runs to 15 residues. The V and J ends lost 5 bases and 4 bases respectively, with 15 bases between them. The CDR3, as DNA: TGTGCCAGCAGCCGGACTAACACGCCGTACAATGAGCAGTTCTTC. This gives the protein CASSRTNTPYNEQFF.

This clonotype was seen ten or more times. The genes are TRBV7-9 and TRBJ2-5; no firm D call. Between the trimmed V and J ends, which lost 4 bases and 2 bases, there was a span of 8 bases. CDR3 length equals 13 residues. Germline V gene sequence: CDR1 SEHNR, CDR2 FQNEAQ (reference sequence). This chain's CDR3 is CASSSRHQETQYF. CDR3 nucleotide sequence: TGTGCCAGCAGCTCGAGGCATCAAGAGACCCAGTACTTC. The full variable domain, rest sourced from reference TRBV7-9 and TRBJ2-5, is DTGVSQNPRHKITKRGQNVTFRCDPISEHNRLYWYRQTLGQGPEFLTYFQNEAQLEKSRLLSDRFSAERPKGSFSTLEIQRTEQGDSAMYLCASSSRHQETQYFGPGTRLLVL.

In this sample, this clonotype turned up many times. V and J are TRBV7-9 and TRBJ2-3; 8 bases match TRBD2. V dropped 1 base and J dropped 1; count of bases not matched to a gene: 16. There are 20 residues in the CDR3. Germline CDR1 reads SEHNR; CDR2 reads FQNEAQ (reference sequence). This CDR3 is CASSLGLLAGGGSGTDTQYF. The CDR3 region has the DNA TGTGCCAGCAGCTTAGGGCTACTCGCGGGAGGAGGGAGTGGCACAGATACGCAGTATTTT.

In its sample, this clonotype ranks as medium-sized. The DNA for the CDR3 is TGCGCCAGCAGCTTAGGTTTGGATACTAGCGGGGACAATGAGCAGTTCTTC. Translated: CASSLGLDTSGDNEQFF. The V call is TRBV5-1, the J call TRBJ2-1, with 10 bases aligning to TRBD2. V shed 2 bases and J 5 bases; nucleotides not matched to a gene: 10. The CDR3 covers 17 residues. CDR1 SGHRS and CDR2 YFSETQ come from the germline V gene.

This clonotype was seen many times. V gene TRBV29-1 combines with J gene TRBJ1-3; no clear D. Trimming pared 5 bases from V and 2 bases from J, leaving 7 bases between. The CDR3 loop spans 12 amino acids. Per germline, CDR1 SQVTM and CDR2 ANQGSEA. CDR3 DNA: TGCAGCGTTTTGCGCCCTGGAAACACCATATATTTT. This gives the protein CSVLRPGNTIYF.

The genes are TRBV5-1 and TRBJ1-1; perhaps TRBD1 as D (6 bases). Per the germline V gene, CDR1 is SGHRS and CDR2 is YFSETQ. The ends were cut back, 7 bases at V and 2 bases at J, with 18 bases in the middle. CDR3 length: 15 residues. The CDR3 coding sequence is TGCGCCAGCGGCCTCACTGGACAGCTCAACACTGAAGCTTTCTTT. Amino acid sequence: CASGLTGQLNTEAFF.

There are many counts of this clonotype. The chain joins TRBV20-1 to TRBJ1-2; D is unresolved. This CDR3 spans 16 amino acids. Trimming pared 6 bases from V and 4 bases from J, leaving 24 bases between. The germline V gene encodes CDR1 DFQATT and CDR2 SNEGSKA (reference sequence). The CDR3 sequence: CSAPPGGEFSTYGYTF. In DNA form, the CDR3 reads TGCAGTGCCCCCCCAGGAGGAGAGTTCTCTACCTATGGCTACACCTTC.

Remarks on this clonotype: A much larger clone lies one base from this, so it may be a read error. The CDR3 ends on some other residue instead of the conserved phenylalanine or tryptophan, so this is likely a read error. V and J are TRBV20-1 and TRBJ2-5, with TRBD2 matching over 13 bases. Germline CDR1 is DFQATT and CDR2 is SNEGSKA (reference sequence). CDR3 size: 15 residues. The V and J ends lost 3 bases and 2 bases, in that order; junction bases with no gene match: 3. The CDR3 DNA reads TGCAGTGCTAGGACTAGCGGGGGGCTACAAGAGACCCAGTACATC. This encodes CSARTSGGLQETQYI.

This clonotype came up many times. The genes are TRBV20-1 and TRBJ2-1; TRBD2 matches 10 bases. This CDR3 is 15 amino acids long. Trimming took 3 bases from V and 9 from J; bases not matched to a gene: 11. Germline CDR1 DFQATT, CDR2 SNEGSKA (reference sequence). In DNA form, the CDR3 reads TGCAGTGCTAGGAAGGGGCTAGCGGGAGACACTGAGCAGTTCTTC. Amino acid sequence: CSARKGLAGDTEQFF.

Comments on this clonotype: One end of the junction varies from germline; a read error may be responsible. The chain couples TRBV10-1 to TRBJ2-5, with D possibly being TRBD1 (6 bases). The CDR3 contains 13 residues. Per the germline V gene, CDR1 is WNHNN and CDR2 is SYGVQD (reference sequence). CDR3 sequence reads: CASSELGQETQYF. The CDR3 coding sequence is TGCGCCAGCAGTGAGTTGGGACAAGAGACCCAGTATTTC.

This clonotype was seen repeatedly, ten times or more. V and J are TRBV6-2 or TRBV6-3 and TRBJ2-7, with 10 bases fitting TRBD2. The germline V gene has CDR1 MNHEY and CDR2 SVGEGT. The CDR3 has 17 amino acids. The V gene end was trimmed by 4 bases and the J gene end by 3 bases; junction bases not matched to a gene: 12. The CDR3 bases are TGTGCCAGCAGTTGGACAAGCGGGGGGGTAAAGCACTACGAGCAGTACTTC. It specifies CASSWTSGGVKHYEQYF.

This clonotype showed up many times. The chain is built from TRBV12-3 or TRBV12-4 and TRBJ1-1; TRBD1 agrees at 7 bases. The CDR3 extends over 14 amino acids. V shed 6 bases and J 0 bases; nucleotides not matched to a gene: 4. In nucleotides, the CDR3 is TGTGCCAGCAGAAAGACAGGGTTGAACACTGAAGCTTTCTTT. It codes for CASRKTGLNTEAFF.

This clonotype was seen repeatedly, ten times or more. The chain has TRBV2 and TRBJ1-5; 8 nucleotides align to TRBD1. Trimming took 11 bases from V and 0 from J; bases not matched to a gene: 9. Germline lookup yields CDR1 SNHLY and CDR2 FYNNEI. This CDR3 region has 15 residues. As DNA, the CDR3 is TGTGCCTGTCGACAGGGGAGTTATAGCAATCAGCCCCAGCATTTT. This gives the protein CACRQGSYSNQPQHF.